These 14 T cell receptor beta chains came from one sample sequenced in a study of blood T cell repertoires in COVID-19. Repertoires were generated with immunoSEQ multiplex PCR, while TCRdb's copy carries only in-frame clones and drops some. This sample carries 150,000 to 200,000 clones, approximately 88% of them seen once, and the ten largest clones take approximately 7%. The sequencing input was PBMCs or T cells enriched from blood (not recorded which). The source of these receptors is a woman in her forties or fifties who had recovered from COVID-19.

The genes are TRBV19 and TRBJ2-2; maybe TRBD2 (5 bases). CDR1 and CDR2 from the germline V gene are LNHDA and SQIVND (reference sequence). CDR3 length: 15 residues. The germline V and J ends were trimmed by 2 bases and 8 bases, with 15 bases remaining between them. The CDR3 reads CASSIMKLGVGELFF. Here the CDR3 DNA reads TGTGCCAGTAGTATAATGAAGCTGGGAGTAGGGGAGCTGTTTTTT.

This clone was observed a handful of times. The chain is built from TRBV19 and TRBJ1-5, with D maybe TRBD1 (5 bases). The length of the CDR3 is 16 residues. Trimming took off 7 bases at V and 0 bases at J, with 16 bases between the two ends. Looked up from germline, CDR1 is LNHDA and CDR2 is SQIVND (reference sequence). The CDR3 DNA reads as TGTGCCAGTACCTTGGGGCAGTCTAATAGCAATCAGCCCCAGCATTTT. This gives the protein CASTLGQSNSNQPQHF.

This chain uses TRBV29-1 with TRBJ2-1, with 12 nucleotides matching TRBD2. V shed 7 bases, J shed 7 bases, and the junction held 11 bases outside the gene matches. Germline-derived CDR1 and CDR2 are SQVTM and ANQGSEA. This CDR3 spans 15 amino acids. CDR3 in amino acids: CSATLLAGGRNEQFF. In DNA form, the CDR3 reads TGCAGCGCAACCCTGCTAGCGGGGGGGCGGAATGAGCAGTTCTTC.

The J gene is TRBJ2-1, the V gene TRBV5-6; TRBD1 matches at 7 bases. Germline loops: CDR1 SGHDT, CDR2 YYEEEE. The CDR3 contains 15 residues. The V gene end was trimmed by 2 bases and the J gene end by 1 base; junction bases not matched to a gene: 3. CDR3: CASSFRDRSYNEQFF. In DNA, the CDR3 is TGTGCCAGCAGCTTTAGGGACAGATCCTACAATGAGCAGTTCTTC.

The chain has TRBV5-4 and TRBJ1-4; D is perhaps TRBD1 (6 bases). CDR1 SGHNT and CDR2 YYREEE come from the germline V gene (reference sequence). The CDR3 length is 14 residues. Trimming shortened V by 3 bases and J by 3 bases, and 9 bases separated the two germline ends. The CDR3 DNA follows: TGTGCCAGCAGCTCACAGGGCCCTAATGAAAAACTGTTTTTT. Translated, it gives CASSSQGPNEKLFF.

Of note for this clone: An end of the junction does not agree with germline; a read error may underlie this. This sequence joins TRBV12-5 and TRBJ2-1, with 8 positions matching TRBD2. CDR3 length: 17 amino acids. CDR1 is LGHNT and CDR2 is FRNRAP in the germline V gene. This CDR3 reads CASGLDSGGQRSSERFF. In DNA, the CDR3 is TGTGCTAGTGGTTTGGACTCGGGGGGGCAACGGTCGTCGGAGCGGTTCTTC.

The genes are TRBV6-5 and TRBJ1-5; 9 positions agree with TRBD1. The germline V gene has CDR1 MNHEY and CDR2 SVGAGI. Trimming at V came to 4 bases and at J to 6 bases, leaving 1 base not matched to a gene. The CDR3 loop spans 13 amino acids. The chain's CDR3 is CASSWDRVQPQHF. CDR3 coding DNA: TGTGCCAGCAGTTGGGACAGGGTTCAGCCCCAGCATTTT.

The V gene is TRBV27, the J gene TRBJ1-1, with D possibly being TRBD1 (5 bases). V was trimmed by 5 bases and J by 5 bases, leaving 15 bases between them. Germline-derived CDR1 and CDR2 are MNHEY and SMNVEV (reference sequence). The CDR3 loop spans 14 amino acids. The DNA of the CDR3 is TGTGCCAGCAGTCTTGACAGAGGTCGAACTGAAGCTTTCTTT. Its protein is CASSLDRGRTEAFF.

About this clone: This specimen includes other DNA sequences encoding the same CDR3. V and J are TRBV19 and TRBJ1-1; the D is unclear. Germline V gives CDR1 LNHDA, CDR2 SQIVND (reference sequence). The CDR3 is 14 amino acids. V gave up 0 bases and J gave up 1 base, with 6 bases separating them. In nucleotides, the CDR3 is TGTGCCAGTAGTATAGACCGGGGGAACACTGAAGCTTTCTTT. It yields the protein CASSIDRGNTEAFF. Full variable domain (rest looked up from reference TRBV19 and TRBJ1-1): DGGITQSPKYLFRKEGQNVTLSCEQNLNHDAMYWYRQDPGQGLRLIYYSQIVNDFQKGDIAEGYSVSREKKESFPLTVTSAQKNPTAFYLCASSIDRGNTEAFFGQGTRLTVV.

J is TRBJ1-6 and V is TRBV21-1; TRBD1 was called by the table and not checked on the DNA. TRBV21-1 is labeled a pseudogene. This CDR3 is 15 amino acids long. In nucleotides, the CDR3 is TGTGCCAGCAGCAAATCAGGGGGCGATGGTTCACCCCTCCACTTT. Amino acid sequence: CASSKSGGDGSPLHF.

The V call is TRBV19, the J call TRBJ1-2; 8 nucleotides line up with TRBD1. CDR1 and CDR2 (germline): LNHDA, SQIVND (reference sequence). This CDR3 is 13 amino acids long. With V trimmed by 5 bases and J by 8 bases, 7 bases remained unmatched. In DNA form, the CDR3 reads TGTGCCAGTAGTCATCCGACAGGGGAAGGCTACACCTTC. This gives the protein CASSHPTGEGYTF.

This chain connects TRBV7-3 to TRBJ1-2, with D possibly TRBD1 on 6 matching bases. The CDR3 sequence is 15 residues long. Trimming left V 0 bases short and J 8 bases short, with 16 bases between. Germline loops: CDR1 SGHTA, CDR2 FQGTGA. DNA for the CDR3: TGTGCCAGCAGCTTAACCGGGCCGGACAGAAGGGGCTACACCTTC. This encodes CASSLTGPDRRGYTF. The whole variable domain, remainder taken from reference TRBV7-3 and TRBJ1-2, is GAGVSQTPSNKVTEKGKYVELRCDPISGHTALYWYRQSLGQGPEFLIYFQGTGAADDSGLPNDRFFAVRPEGSVSTLKIQRTERGDSAVYLCASSLTGPDRRGYTFGSGTRLTVV.

The rearrangement joins TRBV5-1 to TRBJ1-2; 8 nucleotides match TRBD1. V shed 0 bases and J 4 bases; nucleotides not matched to a gene: 14. The CDR3 is 18 residues long. Germline V lookup: CDR1 SGHRS, CDR2 YFSETQ. CDR3 protein: CASSLGGTGLKLGYGYTF. As DNA, the CDR3 is TGCGCCAGCAGCTTGGGAGGGACAGGACTAAAGTTGGGCTATGGCTACACCTTC.

This chain links TRBV5-1 with TRBJ2-2; D not certain. CDR1 is SGHRS, CDR2 YFSETQ, per germline. This CDR3 is 13 amino acids long. V gave up 4 bases and J gave up 4 bases, with 8 bases separating them. The DNA for the CDR3 is TGCGCCAGCAGCCCGTCTACCACCGGGGAGCTGTTTTTT. Translation: CASSPSTTGELFF.